These 27 T cell receptor beta chains came from one sample sequenced in a study of shared clonotypes between healthy human individuals. The method was immunoSEQ multiplex PCR; TCRdb's version includes in-frame clones alone and lacks a portion of them. The sample includes 950,000 to 1,300,000 clones, around 75% seen only once; the top ten take 1.5%. Specimen: memory CD4+ T cells sorted from blood. The subset here: CD45RA-negative fraction. These receptors were collected from a young man in good health.

The V and J genes are TRBV27 and TRBJ1-1; 7 nucleotides align to TRBD1. CDR3 length: 15 amino acids. Germline CDR1 and CDR2: MNHEY and SMNVEV (reference sequence). V lost 5 bases and J lost 5; bases outside the gene matches: 11. The DNA of the CDR3 is TGTGCCAGCAGTCCCCTCTCGACAGGGAAAACTGAAGCTTTCTTT. Translating it yields CASSPLSTGKTEAFF.

Details on this clone: Other DNA sequences in this sample translate to the same CDR3. This chain joins TRBV30 and TRBJ2-4; the D gene could be TRBD1 or TRBD2 (5 bases each). Germline V CDR1 and CDR2: GTSNPN, SVGIG (reference sequence). The V gene lost 5 bases and the J gene lost 6 bases, with 8 bases spanning the gap. The CDR3 loop spans 11 amino acids. CDR3 in amino acids: CAWERGNIQYF. For the CDR3, the DNA is TGTGCCTGGGAGAGGGGAAACATTCAGTACTTC.

This chain joins TRBV2 and TRBJ2-7; D is ambiguous. Germline V CDR1 and CDR2: SNHLY, FYNNEI. The ends were cut back, 6 bases at V and 3 bases at J, with 9 bases in the middle. The CDR3 totals 12 residues. CDR3 residues: CASRVGNYEQYF. The DNA of the CDR3 is TGTGCCAGCAGGGTGGGGAACTACGAGCAGTACTTC.

This rearrangement joins TRBV19 to TRBJ2-3; 12 bases fit TRBD1. There are 20 residues in the CDR3. V dropped 2 bases and J dropped 5; count of bases not matched to a gene: 17. Germline loops: CDR1 LNHDA, CDR2 SQIVND (reference sequence). The CDR3 coding sequence is TGTGCCAGTAGTATATTCGGGTTGATGGGACAGGGGGCGCACAGAGATACGCAGTATTTT. It yields the protein CASSIFGLMGQGAHRDTQYF.

The table lists this clone with a count of one. This chain's CDR3 is CASSYGTANYEQYF. CDR3 bases: TGTGCCAGCTCCTATGGGACAGCAAACTACGAGCAGTACTTC. The chain employs TRBV18 and TRBJ2-7; 7 bases are a match to TRBD1. CDR3 length equals 14 residues. The germline V gene has CDR1 KGHSH and CDR2 LQKENI. V lost 6 bases, J lost 3 bases, and 8 bases stayed unmatched.

This clone was picked up a small number of times. The chain employs TRBV18 and TRBJ1-2; no reliable D call. The V end lost 3 bases, the J end lost 6 bases, and 23 bases lay between the germline ends. This CDR3 spans 17 amino acids. CDR1 is KGHSH and CDR2 is LQKENI in the germline V gene. The DNA of the CDR3 is TGTGCCAGCTCACCCCAAATCACCCTAGGGCGGCCCCATGGCTACACCTTC. It translates to CASSPQITLGRPHGYTF.

V is TRBV5-4 and J is TRBJ2-7; TRBD1 aligns across 10 bases. Germline V lookup: CDR1 SGHNT, CDR2 YYREEE (reference sequence). This CDR3 is built from 14 residues. V gave up 5 bases and J gave up 3 bases; unmatched junction bases: 5. The CDR3, as DNA: TGTGCCAGCAGTCGGACAGGGGGGGACTACGAGCAGTACTTC. Its protein product is CASSRTGGDYEQYF.

This clone was recorded many times. The chain links TRBV2 to TRBJ1-2, with D possibly being TRBD1 (6 bases). Germline V lookup: CDR1 SNHLY, CDR2 FYNNEI. This CDR3 has 14 residues. V gave up 0 bases and J gave up 7 bases, with 12 bases separating them. CDR3 amino acids: CASSEASRGGGYTF. In DNA form, the CDR3 reads TGTGCCAGCAGTGAAGCGAGCCGAGGGGGTGGCTACACCTTC.

The rearrangement links TRBV10-1 to TRBJ2-1, with a tentative D call TRBD2 (7 bases). The CDR3 has 15 residues. With 2 bases removed from V and 7 bases from J, the gap between germline ends came to 15 bases. Germline CDR1 and CDR2: WNHNN and SYGVQD (reference sequence). CDR3 sequence: CASSETGGVSNEQFF. Here the CDR3 DNA reads TGCGCCAGCAGTGAGACGGGGGGCGTCTCAAATGAGCAGTTCTTC.

The chain recombines TRBV9 with TRBJ2-6; 9 positions agree with TRBD2. Germline CDR1 SGDLS, CDR2 YYNGEE. The V and J ends lost 0 bases and 4 bases, in that order; junction bases with no gene match: 11. CDR3 length equals 19 residues. The CDR3 region is CASSVGSRGGASGANVLTF. The CDR3 DNA sequence: TGTGCCAGCAGCGTAGGTTCTCGCGGGGGGGCCTCCGGGGCCAACGTCCTGACTTTC. Variable domain in full (rest from reference TRBV9 and TRBJ2-6): DSGVTQTPKHLITATGQRVTLRCSPRSGDLSVYWYQQSLDQGLQFLIQYYNGEERAKGNILERFSAQQFPDLHSELNLSSLELGDSALYFCASSVGSRGGASGANVLTFGAGSRLTVL.

This rearrangement joins TRBV5-6 to TRBJ2-7, with 8 bases identical to TRBD1. Germline loops: CDR1 SGHDT, CDR2 YYEEEE. The CDR3 length is 15 residues. V lost 3 bases to trimming and J lost 1 base; unmatched junction nucleotides: 6. CDR3 in DNA: TGTGCCAGCAGCTACAACGGACAGGGATCCTACGAGCAGTACTTC. Protein: CASSYNGQGSYEQYF.

This chain joins TRBV6-1 and TRBJ2-1; D call uncertain. Germline values: CDR1 MNHNS, CDR2 SASEGT. V was trimmed by 3 bases and J by 7 bases, leaving 13 bases between them. There are 14 residues in the CDR3. The CDR3 sequence: CASSDGEWRNEQFF. The CDR3 DNA is TGTGCCAGCAGTGATGGTGAGTGGAGAAATGAGCAGTTCTTC.

The CDR3 DNA follows: TGCGCCAGCAGCCCTGGGGGGGCCGGAAATGAGCAGTTCTTC. The encoded protein is CASSPGGAGNEQFF. This chain links TRBV5-1 with TRBJ2-1; D possibly corresponds to TRBD2 (7 bases). The V end lost 4 bases, the J end lost 7 bases, and 15 bases lay between the germline ends. The germline gives CDR1 SGHRS, CDR2 YFSETQ. There are 14 residues in the CDR3.

This chain uses TRBV11-2 with TRBJ2-7; no clear D. CDR3 length: 12 amino acids. Germline CDR1 SGHAT, CDR2 FQNNGV. The ends were cut back, 1 base at V and 6 bases at J, with 7 bases in the middle. The CDR3 reads CASSLADGEQYF. For the CDR3, the DNA is TGTGCCAGCAGCTTAGCAGACGGCGAGCAGTACTTC.

The chain uses TRBV10-3 and TRBJ1-1, with D possibly being TRBD1 (5 bases). The CDR3 has 14 residues. The germline CDR1 and CDR2 sequences are ENHRY and SYGVKD. V lost 0 bases and J 10 bases, leaving 15 bases between the germline ends. The CDR3 bases are TGTGCCATCAGTGAGTCTGGGACGGATAAAGCAGCTTTCTTT. It is translated as CAISESGTDKAAFF.

This clone was counted between two and nine times. The J gene is TRBJ2-7, the V gene TRBV11-2; the D is unclear. Germline loops: CDR1 SGHAT, CDR2 FQNNGV. Trimming took off 5 bases at V and 2 bases at J, with 16 bases between the two ends. CDR3 length: 15 amino acids. CDR3 bases: TGTGCCAGCAGCCTACAAGCCGGCGGTACCTACGAGCAGTACTTC. Amino acid sequence: CASSLQAGGTYEQYF. The complete variable domain, with remaining parts taken from reference TRBV11-2 and TRBJ2-7, reads EAGVAQSPRYKIIEKRQSVAFWCNPISGHATLYWYQQILGQGPKLLIQFQNNGVVDDSQLPKDRFSAERLKGVDSTLKIQPAKLEDSAVYLCASSLQAGGTYEQYFGPGTRLTVT.

The chain uses TRBV7-2 and TRBJ2-1; no firm D call. Germline values: CDR1 SGHTA, CDR2 FQGNSA. CDR3 length: 12 amino acids. V was clipped by 1 base and J by 9 bases, with 7 bases between them. The chain's CDR3 is CASSLERAEQFF. The CDR3 DNA reads TGTGCCAGCAGCTTAGAACGCGCTGAGCAGTTCTTC.

The chain joins TRBV28 to TRBJ2-7; perhaps TRBD2 as D (5 bases). The germline V gene has CDR1 MDHEN and CDR2 SYDVKM. This CDR3 region has 13 residues. The germline V and J ends were trimmed by 6 bases and 2 bases, with 11 bases remaining between them. The CDR3: CASRSGLTYEQYF. In DNA form, the CDR3 reads TGTGCCAGCAGGTCCGGACTGACCTACGAGCAGTACTTC.

The chain couples TRBV5-1 to TRBJ1-4; possibly TRBD1 for D (5 bases). CDR1 and CDR2 (germline): SGHRS, YFSETQ. The CDR3 has 15 residues. The ends were cut back, 0 bases at V and 8 bases at J, with 14 bases in the middle. The CDR3 reads CASSLESGREEKLFF. CDR3 nucleotides: TGCGCCAGCAGCTTGGAATCAGGGAGGGAAGAAAAACTGTTTTTT.

This chain's CDR3 is CASSKTGAAFF. The CDR3 DNA follows: TGTGCCAGCAGTAAAACAGGGGCGGCTTTCTTT. The chain is built from TRBV6-5 and TRBJ1-1, with 7 bases fitting TRBD1. Germline CDR1 MNHEY, CDR2 SVGAGI. The CDR3 spans 11 residues. V was pared by 5 bases and J by 11 bases, with 5 bases of the junction left unmatched.

This clone showed up just a few times. The chain combines TRBV5-5 with TRBJ1-1; D might be TRBD1 (5 bases). This CDR3 has 15 amino acids. CDR1 SGHKS and CDR2 YYEKEE come from the germline V gene (reference sequence). Trimming cost V 3 bases and J 5 bases, with 17 bases left between them. The CDR3 here is CASSWGGRGETEAFF. CDR3 sequence (DNA): TGTGCCAGCAGCTGGGGTGGTAGGGGAGAGACTGAAGCTTTCTTT.

This clone has more than one count but fewer than ten. The chain links TRBV7-2 to TRBJ2-2, with D maybe TRBD1 (8 bases). CDR1 SGHTA and CDR2 FQGNSA come from the germline V gene. Trimming stripped 5 bases from V and 6 bases from J, with 13 bases between. CDR3 length: 14 residues. CDR3 nucleotide sequence: TGTGCCAGCAGCGCCACAGGGGGGGCCGGGGAGCTGTTTTTT. This sequence encodes CASSATGGAGELFF.

The chain joins TRBV5-4 to TRBJ1-5; D is undetermined. Germline V lookup: CDR1 SGHNT, CDR2 YYREEE (reference sequence). V was trimmed by 6 bases and J by 0 bases, leaving 13 bases between them. The CDR3 consists of 15 residues. Here the CDR3 DNA reads TGTGCCAGCAATAGGACGGTGTATAGCAATCAGCCCCAGCATTTT. As protein: CASNRTVYSNQPQHF.

The rearrangement uses TRBV6-1 and TRBJ2-3; D is perhaps TRBD1 (5 bases). Germline V gene lookup returns CDR1 MNHNS and CDR2 SASEGT. V shed 6 bases and J shed 4 bases, with 8 bases lying between them. This CDR3 comprises 12 residues. DNA for the CDR3: TGTGCCAGCAGGACAGTGCCAGATACGCAGTATTTT. Translation: CASRTVPDTQYF.

The V and J genes are TRBV6-1 and TRBJ1-4; D is uncertain. Germline lookup yields CDR1 MNHNS and CDR2 SASEGT. This CDR3 is 15 amino acids long. The V end was cut by 9 bases, the J end by 10 bases, with 24 bases between. The CDR3 here is CASRLDAAGLGKLFF. For the CDR3, the DNA is TGTGCCAGTCGCCTAGATGCTGCGGGTTTAGGAAAACTGTTTTTT.

This clone was counted once. This chain joins TRBV13 and TRBJ1-5, with TRBD1 matching 10 bases. J lost 7 bases, V lost 5 bases, and 5 bases had no gene match. From germline, CDR1 is PRHDT and CDR2 FYEKMQ (reference sequence). This CDR3 is 14 amino acids long. CDR3 region: CASSQGQGTQPQHF. CDR3 sequence (DNA): TGTGCCAGCAGCCAGGGACAGGGGACACAGCCCCAGCATTTT.

The chain links TRBV30 to TRBJ2-7; 8 bases are shared with TRBD1. There are 14 residues in the CDR3. V lost 4 bases and J lost 0; bases outside the gene matches: 5. Germline values: CDR1 GTSNPN, CDR2 SVGIG (reference sequence). The DNA for the CDR3 is TGTGCCTGGACGAGGACAGGGAGCTCCTACGAGCAGTACTTC. It translates to CAWTRTGSSYEQYF.